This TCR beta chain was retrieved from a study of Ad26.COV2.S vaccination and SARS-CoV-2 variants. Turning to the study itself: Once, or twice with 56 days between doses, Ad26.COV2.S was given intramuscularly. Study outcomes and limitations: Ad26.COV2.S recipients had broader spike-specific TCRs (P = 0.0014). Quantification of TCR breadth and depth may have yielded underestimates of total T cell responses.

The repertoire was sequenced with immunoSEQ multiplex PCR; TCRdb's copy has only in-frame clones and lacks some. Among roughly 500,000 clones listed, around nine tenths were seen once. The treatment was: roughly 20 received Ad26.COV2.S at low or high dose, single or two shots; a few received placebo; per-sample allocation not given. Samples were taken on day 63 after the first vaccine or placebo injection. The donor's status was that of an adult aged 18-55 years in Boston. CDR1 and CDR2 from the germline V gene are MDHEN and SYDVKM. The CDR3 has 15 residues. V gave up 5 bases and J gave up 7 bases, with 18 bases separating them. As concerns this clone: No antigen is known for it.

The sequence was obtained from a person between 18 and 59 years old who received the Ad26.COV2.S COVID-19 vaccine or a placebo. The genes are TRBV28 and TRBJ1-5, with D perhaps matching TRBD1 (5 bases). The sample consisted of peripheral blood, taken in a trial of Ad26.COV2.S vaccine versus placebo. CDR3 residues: CASSPHTGVGQPQHF. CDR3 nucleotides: TGTGCCAGCAGTCCCCACACAGGTGTTGGACAGCCCCAGCATTTT.